This T cell receptor beta chain was obtained from a study of shared clonotypes between healthy human individuals. Study-level background: The composition of the donors was a couple of women and a few men aged 18 to 49.

Sequencing was at deep level. The genomic DNA of each subset was split evenly across several immunoSEQ plates. Original handling: As immunoSEQ supplied junction-only sequences (without quality scores), filtering differed. Clones were sequenced by immunoSEQ multiplex PCR, and TCRdb holds only the in-frame ones, with some missing. The V and J calls and the clone size are those of that table, but D and trimming were determined from the DNA. The sample contains fewer than 600,000 clones, around 81% of which appear only once. CDR3 size: 16 residues. Trimming took 5 bases from V and 3 from J, leaving 20 bases between them. CDR1 is MNHNY and CDR2 is SVGAGI in the germline V gene (reference sequence).

The rearrangement links TRBV6-6 to TRBJ2-7, with D possibly called TRBD1 or TRBD2 (6 bases each). The source is a woman aged 35 to 49 in good health. Some clones in this sample may be carry-over from other donors' samples. Sequenced material: PBMCs. CDR3 loop: CASSKQQGNSGYEQYF. DNA of the CDR3: TGTGCCAGCAGTAAACAGCAGGGGAATAGCGGCTACGAGCAGTACTTC.